This is a list of T cell receptor beta chains from one sample in a study of early T cells in non-severe SARS-CoV-2 infection. From the 5' RACE reads, TCRdb called clonotypes with MiXCR, one entry per CDR3 protein. In the table there are about 60,000 distinct CDR3 sequences, about 5.6% of which are singletons. Material: whole blood. These TCRs come from an adult who was a healthcare worker with PCR-confirmed SARS-CoV-2 infection or an uninfected control (not recorded which). Both conserved end residues are trimmed from each CDR3.

v_gene	j_gene	CDR3aa
TRBV7-6	TRBJ2-1	ASSGGLYNEQF
TRBV6-1	TRBJ2-3	ATTGGGFQDTQY
TRBV7-3	TRBJ2-4	ASSLPSAHENIQY
TRBV7-2	TRBJ2-7	ASSLVAGAPYEQY
TRBV29-1	TRBJ2-1	SVNLAGGTYNEQF
TRBV10-3	TRBJ1-2	AISGGTGDNYGYT
TRBV12-3/TRBV12-4	TRBJ2-3	ASSPSRSTDTQY
TRBV9	TRBJ2-1	ASSGPRDNEQF
TRBV7-2	TRBJ1-1	ASSLQEGKNTEAF
TRBV6-1	TRBJ1-6	ASSDSTRGFSPLH
TRBV24-1	TRBJ2-1	ATSESGIRQF
TRBV24-1	TRBJ2-1	ATSEPEGAGARDEQF
TRBV11-2	TRBJ2-1	ASTLGGGPEQF
TRBV2	TRBJ2-3	ASTNGGAGTDTQY
TRBV12-2	TRBJ2-1	ASRTSGVNLYNEQF
TRBV5-4	TRBJ1-2	ASSLVSAGGYGYT
TRBV5-4	TRBJ1-2	ASSPEQNYGYT
TRBV11-2	TRBJ1-2	ASSLDLGRPNYGYT
TRBV5-1	TRBJ2-5	ASTDRGHGTQY
TRBV7-9	TRBJ1-2	ASSRERVNYGYT
TRBV9	TRBJ1-1	ASSVTAVAERNTEAF
TRBV5-8	TRBJ1-6	ATTGRANSPLH
TRBV30	TRBJ1-1	AWRSGANTEAF
TRBV4-2	TRBJ2-7	ASSQARGSGTHQQY
TRBV7-6	TRBJ1-2	ASSRGQSYGYT
TRBV6-5	TRBJ2-7	ASSPRQRTYEQY
TRBV7-8	TRBJ2-1	ASSSRTPNEQF
TRBV4-1	TRBJ2-7	ASSQVQRDRRSEQY
TRBV7-8	TRBJ2-1	ASSLESYSYNEQF
TRBV6-4	TRBJ2-2	ASSASDTGELF
TRBV20-1	TRBJ2-3	SASQTSGAQY
TRBV20-1	TRBJ1-6	SARKTESSPLH
TRBV24-1	TRBJ2-3	ATSDPKFPDTQY
TRBV5-4	TRBJ2-5	ASTLSDDETQY
TRBV7-2	TRBJ1-5	ASSLYGRGGHQPQH
TRBV10-3	TRBJ2-1	AISDLAGGQF
TRBV20-1	TRBJ2-3	SANPAGTAFTDTQY
TRBV5-6	TRBJ1-1	ASSFASRVTEAF
TRBV7-2	TRBJ1-5	ASSLVAAMDQPQH
TRBV4-1	TRBJ2-1	ASSQLGTGGNAEQF
TRBV27	TRBJ1-5	ASSLRWVGPNSNQPQH
TRBV11-2	TRBJ1-6	ASGTWDSPLH
TRBV10-3	TRBJ1-1	AIGRGLISEAF
TRBV6-1	TRBJ1-2	ASSAGASANYGYT
TRBV29-1	TRBJ1-1	SVRTGGLGPEAF
TRBV6-1	TRBJ1-4	ASNRDILTEELF
TRBV4-3	TRBJ2-6	ASSRESSGANVLT
TRBV7-2	TRBJ2-7	ASSLGGTGNYEQY
TRBV4-1	TRBJ2-1	ASSQDGVGADEQF
TRBV12-3/TRBV12-4	TRBJ2-7	ASSLSYRGSYEQY
TRBV5-4	TRBJ2-2	ASREIGGELF